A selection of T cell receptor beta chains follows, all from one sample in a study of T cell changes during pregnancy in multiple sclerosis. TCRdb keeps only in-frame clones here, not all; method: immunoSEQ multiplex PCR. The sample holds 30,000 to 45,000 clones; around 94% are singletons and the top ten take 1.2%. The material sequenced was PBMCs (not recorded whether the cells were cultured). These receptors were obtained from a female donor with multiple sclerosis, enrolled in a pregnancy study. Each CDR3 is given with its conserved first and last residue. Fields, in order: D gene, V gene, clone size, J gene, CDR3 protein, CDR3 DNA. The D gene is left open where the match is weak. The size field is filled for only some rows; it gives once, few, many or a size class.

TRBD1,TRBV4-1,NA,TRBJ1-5,CASSLTRDRQPQHF,TGCGCCAGCAGCCTCACCCGGGACAGGCAGCCCCAGCATTTT
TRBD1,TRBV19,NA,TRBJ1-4,CASSIATGVSDEKLFF,TGTGCCAGTAGTATAGCCACAGGGGTATCGGATGAAAAACTGTTTTTT
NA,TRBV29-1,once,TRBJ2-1,CSVGGQLGTRWTNEQFF,TGCAGCGTTGGAGGACAACTAGGCACTAGATGGACGAATGAGCAGTTCTTC
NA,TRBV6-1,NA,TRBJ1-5,CASSEAFRDNQPQHF,TGTGCCAGCAGTGAAGCGTTCAGGGACAATCAGCCCCAGCATTTT
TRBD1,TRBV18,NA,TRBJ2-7,CASSLNRGQGIYEQYF,TGTGCCAGCTCATTGAATAGAGGACAGGGAATCTACGAGCAGTACTTC
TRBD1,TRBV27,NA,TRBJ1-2,CASSPLRDSYGYTF,TGTGCCAGCAGTCCCCTCCGGGACAGCTATGGCTACACCTTC
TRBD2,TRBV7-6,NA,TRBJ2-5,CASSPRATSGGKETQYF,TGTGCCAGCAGCCCCAGGGCAACTAGCGGGGGAAAAGAGACCCAGTACTTC
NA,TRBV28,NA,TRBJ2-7,CASSFIRGSGASYEQYF,TGTGCCAGCAGTTTCATCCGGGGGTCGGGGGCCTCCTACGAGCAGTACTTC
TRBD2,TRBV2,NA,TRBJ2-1,CASSLAGGYNEQFF,TGTGCCAGCAGTCTAGCGGGAGGGTACAATGAGCAGTTCTTC
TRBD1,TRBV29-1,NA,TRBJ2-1,CSVAGTGASNEQFF,TGCAGCGTGGCCGGGACAGGGGCGTCGAATGAGCAGTTCTTC
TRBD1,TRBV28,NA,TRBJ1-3,CASSLTGGAGGNTIYF,TGTGCCAGCAGTCTCACAGGGGGCGCGGGGGGAAACACCATATATTTT
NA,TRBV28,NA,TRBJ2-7,CASSSQGTRFHEQYF,TGTGCCAGCAGTTCCCAGGGCACCCGGTTCCACGAGCAGTACTTC
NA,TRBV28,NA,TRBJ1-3,CASTTYRSGNTIYF,TGTGCCAGCACTACATATCGCTCTGGAAACACCATATATTTT
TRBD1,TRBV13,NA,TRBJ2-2,CASSETGLANTGELFF,TGTGCCAGCAGCGAGACAGGGTTAGCGAACACCGGGGAGCTGTTTTTT
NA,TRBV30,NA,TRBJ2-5,CAWSAGTLQETQYF,TGTGCCTGGAGTGCCGGGACACTCCAAGAGACCCAGTACTTC
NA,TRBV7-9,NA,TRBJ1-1,CASSLEVYTEAFF,TGTGCCAGCAGCTTAGAGGTTTACACTGAAGCTTTCTTT
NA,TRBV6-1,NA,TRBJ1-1,CASRFAMNTEAFF,TGTGCCAGCCGCTTCGCTATGAACACTGAAGCTTTCTTT